A selection of T cell receptor beta chains follows, all from one sample in a study of cytomegalovirus exposure and HLA in healthy donors. Here immunoSEQ multiplex PCR was the method, and the copy in TCRdb shows in-frame clones only, minus some. This sample has about 100,000 clones, with roughly 85% found just once. Sequenced material: PBMCs. These receptors all come from a young man in good health and CMV-seronegative. CDR3s include the opening cysteine and the closing phenylalanine or tryptophan. The D gene is left open where the match is weak. Not every row has a clone size; where given, it reads once, few, many or a size class.

D	J	V	size	CDR3	DNA
TRBD1	TRBJ2-7	TRBV6-1	.	CASSESGKGQDSYEQYF	TGTGCCAGCAGTGAAAGTGGTAAGGGACAGGACTCCTACGAGCAGTACTTC
TRBD1	TRBJ1-2	TRBV2	few	CASSRTGEYGYTF	TGTGCCAGCTCCAGGACAGGGGAATATGGCTACACCTTC
.	TRBJ1-2	TRBV29-1	.	CSAEFWGRDYGYTF	TGCAGCGCCGAGTTTTGGGGGCGCGACTATGGCTACACCTTC
TRBD2	TRBJ2-1	TRBV25-1	.	CASSEAGDEQFF	TGTGCCAGCAGTGAAGCGGGGGATGAGCAGTTCTTC
.	TRBJ2-1	TRBV5-1	.	CASSTGWAGDEQFF	TGCGCCAGCAGCACAGGTTGGGCCGGCGATGAGCAGTTCTTC
TRBD1	TRBJ1-1	TRBV7-2	.	CASSKGQGQNTEAFF	TGTGCCAGCAGCAAGGGACAGGGCCAGAACACTGAAGCTTTCTTT
TRBD1	TRBJ2-5	TRBV5-4	.	CASSLDRETQYF	TGTGCCAGCAGCCTCGACAGGGAAACCCAGTACTTC
TRBD1	TRBJ1-4	TRBV6-1	few	CASRAGTASEKLFF	TGTGCCAGCAGAGCCGGGACAGCCAGTGAAAAACTGTTTTTT
.	TRBJ2-2	TRBV29-1	.	CSVSQVNTGELFF	TGCAGCGTTTCACAGGTGAACACCGGGGAGCTGTTTTTT
TRBD2	TRBJ2-1	TRBV7-9	once	CASSLGSLAGRVDEQFF	TGTGCCAGCAGCTTAGGCAGCCTAGCGGGAAGGGTAGATGAGCAGTTCTTC
.	TRBJ1-2	TRBV4-1	.	CASSQRGLPFNYGYTF	TGCGCCAGCAGCCAACGTGGCTTGCCTTTTAACTATGGCTACACCTTC
.	TRBJ2-7	TRBV30	.	CAWSIPHRVNEQYF	TGTGCCTGGAGTATCCCCCACAGGGTCAACGAGCAGTACTTC
TRBD1	TRBJ2-7	TRBV7-8	.	CASSLRQGSYEQYF	TGTGCCAGCAGCTTAAGACAGGGCTCCTACGAGCAGTACTTC
TRBD1	TRBJ1-5	TRBV9	.	CASSGTGHSNQPQHF	TGTGCCAGCAGCGGGACAGGACATAGCAATCAGCCCCAGCATTTT
.	TRBJ1-1	TRBV7-6	.	CASSLALVGHGKTEAFF	TGTGCCAGCAGCTTAGCGCTAGTGGGACACGGGAAAACTGAAGCTTTCTTT
TRBD2	TRBJ2-7	TRBV14	few	CASSLIAGGSYEQYF	TGTGCCAGCAGCTTGATAGCGGGAGGATCCTACGAGCAGTACTTC
TRBD1	TRBJ1-1	TRBV6-1	.	CASTSTGGNTEAFF	TGTGCCAGCACCTCGACAGGGGGCAACACTGAAGCTTTCTTT
TRBD2	TRBJ2-1	TRBV9	.	CASSVVAGYNEQFF	TGTGCCAGCAGCGTAGTAGCGGGCTACAATGAGCAGTTCTTC
.	TRBJ2-3	TRBV9	.	CASSVTGRGVADTQYF	TGTGCCAGCAGCGTAACCGGGAGAGGTGTAGCAGATACGCAGTATTTT
TRBD2	TRBJ2-1	TRBV13	.	CASSRSRDYIF	TGTGCCAGCAGCCGGAGCCGGGACTACATCTTC
.	TRBJ1-6	TRBV7-9	few	CASSDQGRRSPLHF	TGTGCCAGCAGCGACCAGGGGAGAAGGTCACCCCTCCACTTT